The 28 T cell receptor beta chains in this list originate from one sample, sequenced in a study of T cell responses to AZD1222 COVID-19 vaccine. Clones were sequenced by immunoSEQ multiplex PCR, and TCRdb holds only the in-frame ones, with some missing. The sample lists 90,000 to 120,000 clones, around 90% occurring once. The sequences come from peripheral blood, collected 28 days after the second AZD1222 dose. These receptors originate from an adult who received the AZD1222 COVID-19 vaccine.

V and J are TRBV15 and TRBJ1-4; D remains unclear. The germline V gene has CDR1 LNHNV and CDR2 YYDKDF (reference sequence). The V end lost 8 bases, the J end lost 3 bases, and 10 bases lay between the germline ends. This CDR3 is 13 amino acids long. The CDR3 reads CATSWSSNEKLFF. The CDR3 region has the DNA TGTGCCACCTCTTGGTCCTCTAATGAAAAACTGTTTTTT. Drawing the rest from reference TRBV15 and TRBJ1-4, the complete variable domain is DAMVIQNPRYQVTQFGKPVTLSCSQTLNHNVMYWYQQKSSQAPKLLFHYYDKDFNNEADTPDNFQSRRPNTSFCFLDIRSPGLGDTAMYLCATSWSSNEKLFFGSGTQLSVL.

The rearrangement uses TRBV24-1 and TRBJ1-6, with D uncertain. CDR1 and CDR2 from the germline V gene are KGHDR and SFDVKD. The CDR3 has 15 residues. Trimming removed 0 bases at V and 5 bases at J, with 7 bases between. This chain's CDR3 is CATSDLRKDNSPLHF. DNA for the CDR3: TGTGCCACCAGTGATTTGCGCAAGGATAATTCACCCCTCCACTTT.

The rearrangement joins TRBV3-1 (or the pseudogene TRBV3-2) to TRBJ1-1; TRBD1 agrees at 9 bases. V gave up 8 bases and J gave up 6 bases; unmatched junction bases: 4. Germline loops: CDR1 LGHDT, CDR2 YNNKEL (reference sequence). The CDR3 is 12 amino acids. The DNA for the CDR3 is TGTGCCAGCCGCGGACAGGGGTCTGAAGCTTTCTTT. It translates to CASRGQGSEAFF.

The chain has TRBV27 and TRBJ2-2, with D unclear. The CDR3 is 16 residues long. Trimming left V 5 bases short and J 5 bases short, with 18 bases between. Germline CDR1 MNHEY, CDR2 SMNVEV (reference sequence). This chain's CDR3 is CASSPLTGPWTGELFF. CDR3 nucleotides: TGTGCCAGCAGTCCATTGACGGGCCCATGGACCGGGGAGCTGTTTTTT.

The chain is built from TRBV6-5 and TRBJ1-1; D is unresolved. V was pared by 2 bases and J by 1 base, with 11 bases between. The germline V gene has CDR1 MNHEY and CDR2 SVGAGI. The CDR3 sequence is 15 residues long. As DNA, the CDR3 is TGTGCCAGCAGTTACGAGGGCAGAGCGAACACTGAAGCTTTCTTT. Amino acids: CASSYEGRANTEAFF.

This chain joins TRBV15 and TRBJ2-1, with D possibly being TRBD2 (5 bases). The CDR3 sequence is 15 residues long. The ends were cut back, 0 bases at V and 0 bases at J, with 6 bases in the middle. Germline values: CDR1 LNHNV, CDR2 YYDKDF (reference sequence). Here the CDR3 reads CATSREGSSYNEQFF. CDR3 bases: TGTGCCACCAGCAGAGAGGGGAGCTCCTACAATGAGCAGTTCTTC. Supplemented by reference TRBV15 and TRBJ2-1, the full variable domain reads DAMVIQNPRYQVTQFGKPVTLSCSQTLNHNVMYWYQQKSSQAPKLLFHYYDKDFNNEADTPDNFQSRRPNTSFCFLDIRSPGLGDTAMYLCATSREGSSYNEQFFGPGTRLTVL.

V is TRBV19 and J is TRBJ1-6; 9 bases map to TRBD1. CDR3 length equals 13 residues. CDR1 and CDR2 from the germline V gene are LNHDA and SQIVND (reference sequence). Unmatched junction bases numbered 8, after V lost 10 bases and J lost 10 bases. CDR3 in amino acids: CATLGQGESPLHF. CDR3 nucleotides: TGTGCCACTTTGGGACAGGGAGAGTCACCCCTCCACTTT.

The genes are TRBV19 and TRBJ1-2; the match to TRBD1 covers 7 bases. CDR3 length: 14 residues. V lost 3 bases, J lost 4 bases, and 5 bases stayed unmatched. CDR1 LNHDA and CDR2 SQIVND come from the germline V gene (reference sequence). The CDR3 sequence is CASSIAGGAYGYTF. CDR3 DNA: TGTGCCAGTAGTATCGCAGGGGGGGCCTATGGCTACACCTTC.

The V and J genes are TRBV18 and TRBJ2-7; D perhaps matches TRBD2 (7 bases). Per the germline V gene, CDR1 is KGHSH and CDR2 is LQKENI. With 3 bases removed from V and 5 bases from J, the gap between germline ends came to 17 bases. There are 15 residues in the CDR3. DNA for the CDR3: TGTGCCAGCTCACCCCCGGACTGGGAGGGGGACGAGCAGTACTTC. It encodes CASSPPDWEGDEQYF.

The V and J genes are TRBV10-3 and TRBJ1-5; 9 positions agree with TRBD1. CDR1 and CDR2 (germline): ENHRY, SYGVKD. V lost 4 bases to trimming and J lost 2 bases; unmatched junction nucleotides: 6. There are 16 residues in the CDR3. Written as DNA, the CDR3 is TGTGCCATCAGTGGGACAGGGGCTGGGGGCAATCAGCCCCAGCATTTT. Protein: CAISGTGAGGNQPQHF.

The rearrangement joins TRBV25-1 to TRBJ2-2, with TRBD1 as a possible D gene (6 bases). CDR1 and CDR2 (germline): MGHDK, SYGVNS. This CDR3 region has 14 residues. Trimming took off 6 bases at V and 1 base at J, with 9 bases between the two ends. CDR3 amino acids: CASRVQGNTGELFF. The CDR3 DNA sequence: TGTGCCAGCAGGGTACAGGGGAACACCGGGGAGCTGTTTTTT.

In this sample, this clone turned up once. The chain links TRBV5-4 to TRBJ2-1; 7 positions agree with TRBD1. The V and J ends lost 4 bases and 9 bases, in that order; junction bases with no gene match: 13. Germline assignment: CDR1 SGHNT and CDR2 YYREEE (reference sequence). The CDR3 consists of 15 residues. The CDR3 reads CASSPPSTGKSEQFF. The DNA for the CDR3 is TGTGCCAGCAGCCCCCCTTCGACAGGGAAGTCTGAGCAGTTCTTC.

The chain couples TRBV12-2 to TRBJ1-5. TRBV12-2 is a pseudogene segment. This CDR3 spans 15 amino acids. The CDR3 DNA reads TGTGCAAGTCGCTTAGGGACTAGGGGCAATCAGCCCCAGCATTTT. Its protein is CASRLGTRGNQPQHF.

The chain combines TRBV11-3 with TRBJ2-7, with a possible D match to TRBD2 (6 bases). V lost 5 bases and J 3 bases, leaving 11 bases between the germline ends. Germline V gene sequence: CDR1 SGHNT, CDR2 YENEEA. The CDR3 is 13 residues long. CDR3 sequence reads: CASSPPGGYEQYF. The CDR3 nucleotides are TGTGCCAGCAGCCCCCCCGGGGGCTACGAGCAGTACTTC.

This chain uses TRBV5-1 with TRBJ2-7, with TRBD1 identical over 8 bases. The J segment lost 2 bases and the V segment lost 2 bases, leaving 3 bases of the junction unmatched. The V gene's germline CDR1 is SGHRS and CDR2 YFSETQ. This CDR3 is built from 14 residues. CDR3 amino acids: CASSLTGGTYEQYF. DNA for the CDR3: TGCGCCAGCAGCTTAACAGGGGGGACCTACGAGCAGTACTTC. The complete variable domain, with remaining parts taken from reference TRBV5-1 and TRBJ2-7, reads KAGVTQTPRYLIKTRGQQVTLSCSPISGHRSVSWYQQTPGQGLQFLFEYFSETQRNKGNFPGRFSGRQFSNSRSEMNVSTLELGDSALYLCASSLTGGTYEQYFGPGTRLTVT.

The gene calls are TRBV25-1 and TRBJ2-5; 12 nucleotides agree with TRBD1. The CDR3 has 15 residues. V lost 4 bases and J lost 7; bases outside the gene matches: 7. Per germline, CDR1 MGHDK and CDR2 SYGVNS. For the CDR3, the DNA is TGTGCCAGCAGTGCGGGGACAGGGGGCATAGGGACCCAGTACTTC. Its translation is CASSAGTGGIGTQYF. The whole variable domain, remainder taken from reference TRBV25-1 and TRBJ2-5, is EADIYQTPRYLVIGTGKKITLECSQTMGHDKMYWYQQDPGMELHLIHYSYGVNSTEKGDLSSESTVSRIRTEHFPLTLESARPSHTSQYLCASSAGTGGIGTQYFGPGTRLLVL.

The chain's CDR3 is CASSQVPLRSYF. The CDR3 DNA reads TGCGCCAGCAGCCAAGTACCTCTCCGTTCGTACTTC. This chain uses TRBV4-3 with TRBJ2-4; no definite D call. The CDR3 runs to 12 residues. V was cut by 1 base and J by 15 bases, with 13 bases left in between. Germline V gene lookup returns CDR1 LGHNA and CDR2 YSLEER.

The CDR3 sequence: CASSPGLAGVKETQYF. Written as DNA, the CDR3 is TGTGCCAGCAGCCCCGGACTAGCGGGGGTAAAAGAGACCCAGTACTTC. The V call is TRBV5-4, the J call TRBJ2-5; 13 nucleotides match TRBD2. The ends lost 4 bases at V and 3 bases at J; junction bases unmatched: 6. The CDR3 length is 16 residues. Germline lookup yields CDR1 SGHNT and CDR2 YYREEE (reference sequence).

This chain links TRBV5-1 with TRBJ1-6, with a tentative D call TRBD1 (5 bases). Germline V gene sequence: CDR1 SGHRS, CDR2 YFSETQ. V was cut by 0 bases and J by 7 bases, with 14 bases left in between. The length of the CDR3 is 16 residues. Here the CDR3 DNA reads TGCGCCAGCAGCTTGGCCGCGGGGGAATCGAATTCACCCCTCCACTTT. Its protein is CASSLAAGESNSPLHF.

The CDR3 reads CASSRRENTEAFF. CDR3 DNA sequence: TGTGCCAGCAGTCGACGGGAGAACACTGAAGCTTTCTTT. The chain is built from TRBV12-3 or TRBV12-4 and TRBJ1-1; D remains ambiguous. V was shortened by 5 bases and J by 1 base, with 8 bases between the two germline ends. The CDR3 covers 13 residues.

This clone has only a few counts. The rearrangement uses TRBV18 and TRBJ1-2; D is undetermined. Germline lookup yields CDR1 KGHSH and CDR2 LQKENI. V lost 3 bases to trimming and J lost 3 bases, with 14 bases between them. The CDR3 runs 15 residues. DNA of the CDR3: TGTGCCAGCTCACCGACACCGCTACGGGACTATGGCTACACCTTC. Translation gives CASSPTPLRDYGYTF.

The CDR3 sequence: CASSRTRVTSNQPQHF. CDR3 sequence (DNA): TGTGCCAGCAGCCGAACGAGGGTTACCAGCAATCAGCCCCAGCATTTT. V usage is TRBV7-8 and J usage is TRBJ1-5; the D is unclear. Looked up from germline, CDR1 is SGHVS and CDR2 is FQNEAQ. The CDR3 covers 16 residues. V gave up 5 bases and J gave up 1 base, with 15 bases separating them.

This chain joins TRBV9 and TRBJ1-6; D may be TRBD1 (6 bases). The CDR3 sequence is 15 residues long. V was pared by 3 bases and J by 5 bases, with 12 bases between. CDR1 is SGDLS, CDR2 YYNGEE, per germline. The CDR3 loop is CASSAGTPDNSPLHF. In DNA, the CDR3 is TGTGCCAGCAGCGCAGGGACACCCGATAATTCACCCCTCCACTTT.

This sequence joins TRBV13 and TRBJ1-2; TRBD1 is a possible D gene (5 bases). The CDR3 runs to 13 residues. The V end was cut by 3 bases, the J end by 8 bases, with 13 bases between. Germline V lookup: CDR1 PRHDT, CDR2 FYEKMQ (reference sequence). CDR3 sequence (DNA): TGTGCCAGCAGCTTTAGGGGCCCCAGAGGCTACACCTTC. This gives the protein CASSFRGPRGYTF.

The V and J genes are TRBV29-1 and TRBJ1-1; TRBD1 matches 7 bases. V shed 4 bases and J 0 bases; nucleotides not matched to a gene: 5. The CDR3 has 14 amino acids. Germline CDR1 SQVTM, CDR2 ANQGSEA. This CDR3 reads CSVVRQGLNTEAFF. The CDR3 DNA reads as TGCAGCGTTGTAAGACAGGGTTTGAACACTGAAGCTTTCTTT.

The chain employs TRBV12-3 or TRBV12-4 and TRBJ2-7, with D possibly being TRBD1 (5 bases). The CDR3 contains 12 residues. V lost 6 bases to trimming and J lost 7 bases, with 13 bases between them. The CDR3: CASSYRQWEQYF. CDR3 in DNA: TGTGCCAGCAGCTACCGACAGTGGGAGCAGTACTTC.

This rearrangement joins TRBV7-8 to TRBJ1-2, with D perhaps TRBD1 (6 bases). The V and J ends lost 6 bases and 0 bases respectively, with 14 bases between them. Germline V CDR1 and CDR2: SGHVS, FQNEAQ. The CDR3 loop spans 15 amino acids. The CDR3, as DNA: TGTGCCAGCAGTCTAACAGGGATAGCTAACTATGGCTACACCTTC. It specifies CASSLTGIANYGYTF. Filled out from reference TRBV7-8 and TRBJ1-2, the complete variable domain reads GAGVSQSPRYKVAKRGQDVALRCDPISGHVSLFWYQQALGQGPEFLTYFQNEAQLDKSGLPSDRFFAERPEGSVSTLKIQRTQQEDSAVYLCASSLTGIANYGYTFGSGTRLTVV.

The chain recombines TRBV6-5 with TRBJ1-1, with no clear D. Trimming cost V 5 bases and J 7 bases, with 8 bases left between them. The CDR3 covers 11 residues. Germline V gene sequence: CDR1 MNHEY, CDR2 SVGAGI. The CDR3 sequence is CASSSSREAFF. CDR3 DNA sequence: TGTGCCAGCAGTAGTTCACGTGAAGCTTTCTTT.